This T cell receptor beta chain was sequenced during a study of T-cell reconstitution after alpha-beta-depleted transplantation in children. Study results and caveats: There were some patients whose high TCRbeta diversity at day 60 came from surviving recipient T cells and thymic progenitors. Newly generated T cells supplied most T-cell counts and diversity one year post-transplant. Expanded clones from the graft, numbering several hundred, reportedly supplied alpha-beta T cells about two months after transplant.

Unique molecular identifiers were used in preparing the TCRbeta library. TCRdb re-called the PCR reads with MiXCR, one entry per CDR3 protein. This table has 500,000 to 650,000 distinct CDR3 sequences, 13% appearing once. V was pared by 0 bases and J by 11 bases, with 6 bases between. Germline CDR1 and CDR2: SGHDT and YYEEEE. CDR3 length: 11 residues. This clonotype was found many times. Its cognate antigen is unknown. This TCR was recovered from a male patient aged 10 to 17 who had a stem cell transplant for acute myeloid leukemia, so the T cells may come from the graft donor. The V and J genes are TRBV5-6 and TRBJ2-1; D gene uncertain. This specimen consisted of PBMCs, mostly from graft donor cells, obtained 360 days after TCRalphabeta/CD19-depleted stem cell transplant. The CDR3 region is CASSLAEKQFF. The CDR3 DNA follows: TGTGCCAGCAGCTTGGCCGAGAAGCAGTTCTTC. The full variable domain, with the rest looked up from reference TRBV5-6 and TRBJ2-1, is DAGVTQSPTHLIKTRGQQVTLRCSPKSGHDTVSWYQQALGQGPQFIFQYYEEEERQRGNFPDRFSGHQFPNYSSELNVNALLLGDSALYLCASSLAEKQFFGPGTRLTVL.